One and the same sample provided the 18 T cell receptor beta chains below, sequenced in a study of blood T cell repertoires in COVID-19. This table comes from immunoSEQ multiplex PCR, and its TCRdb copy is limited to in-frame clones, with some not included. The table records about 150,000 clones, roughly 83% of them present only once. The sequenced sample consisted of peripheral blood. The receptors here all came from a woman aged 55-69 years with acute or convalescent COVID-19.

DNA of the CDR3: TGTGCCATCAGCGAGACAGGGTTTCAGGGTGGCTACACCTTC. Its translation is CAISETGFQGGYTF. The chain is built from TRBV10-3 and TRBJ1-2, with 7 bases lining up with TRBD1. J was trimmed by 7 bases and V by 6 bases; bases with no gene match: 11. This CDR3 has 14 amino acids. Germline V CDR1 and CDR2: ENHRY, SYGVKD.

This clone was found a few times. The chain links TRBV7-3 to TRBJ1-1; D gene ambiguous. Trimming removed 2 bases from V and 1 base from J, with 5 bases in between. Germline values: CDR1 SGHTA, CDR2 FQGTGA. This CDR3 comprises 13 residues. The CDR3: CASSLGRNTEAFF. The CDR3 DNA follows: TGTGCCAGCAGCTTAGGTAGGAACACTGAAGCTTTCTTT.

V usage is TRBV7-2 and J usage is TRBJ2-7; 8 bases align to TRBD2. Unmatched junction bases numbered 5, after V lost 5 bases and J lost 2 bases. This CDR3 has 14 residues. Per germline, CDR1 SGHTA and CDR2 FQGNSA. This CDR3 is CASSERLATYEQYF. The CDR3 coding sequence is TGTGCCAGCAGCGAGAGACTAGCGACCTACGAGCAGTACTTC.

V gene TRBV21-1 combines with J gene TRBJ2-7; the D call in the table, TRBD2, was not verified against the DNA. TRBV21-1 is labeled a pseudogene. The CDR3 is made up of 15 amino acids. The DNA for the CDR3 is TGTGCCACCACCGTTTTAGCCCAGTGGAACTACGAGCAGTACTTC. Protein product: CATTVLAQWNYEQYF.

About this clone: The same CDR3 can be traced to other DNA sequences in this sample. CDR3 in DNA: TGTGCCAGCAGTTACTCTTCAGGGGGTCAGCCCCAGCATTTT. Residues: CASSYSSGGQPQHF. This chain joins TRBV6-6 and TRBJ1-5; 7 positions agree with TRBD1. V trimming: 0 bases; J trimming: 6 bases; junction bases outside the gene matches: 2. Germline V gene lookup returns CDR1 MNHNY and CDR2 SVGAGI (reference sequence). This CDR3 contains 14 residues.

This clone was detected a few times. This same CDR3 is encoded by further DNA sequences in the sample. This chain links TRBV6-6 with TRBJ1-1; 9 nucleotides agree with TRBD1. CDR3 length: 13 amino acids. Germline CDR1 and CDR2: MNHNY and SVGAGI (reference sequence). V trimming: 10 bases; J trimming: 2 bases; junction bases outside the gene matches: 5. CDR3 DNA sequence: TGTGCCACCAAGGACAGGGGAAACACTGAAGCTTTCTTT. It is translated as CATKDRGNTEAFF.

The V gene is TRBV19, the J gene TRBJ1-2; D gene unclear. Trimming removed 8 bases at V and 1 base at J, with 20 bases between. Per the germline V gene, CDR1 is LNHDA and CDR2 is SQIVND (reference sequence). The CDR3 is 16 residues long. As DNA, the CDR3 is TGTGCCAGTGGCGAAGGGTCCCGGAGGCGTAACTATGGCTACACCTTC. Translation gives CASGEGSRRRNYGYTF.

The rearrangement uses TRBV6-5 and TRBJ1-1, with 9 bases lining up with TRBD1. From germline, CDR1 is MNHEY and CDR2 SVGAGI. The CDR3 length is 16 residues. V was clipped by 0 bases and J by 4 bases; unmatched bases: 6. The CDR3 region is CASSYSTGGTGTEAFF. The CDR3 nucleotides read TGTGCCAGCAGTTACTCGACAGGGGGAACCGGCACTGAAGCTTTCTTT.

Only a few counts were recorded for this clone. This sequence joins TRBV7-2 and TRBJ1-4; D uncertain. V lost 1 base and J lost 8, with 11 bases in between. CDR1 SGHTA and CDR2 FQGNSA come from the germline V gene. CDR3 length equals 14 residues. CDR3 region: CASSLGGVGEKLFF. DNA for the CDR3: TGTGCCAGCAGCTTAGGCGGGGTCGGGGAAAAACTGTTTTTT.

The chain recombines TRBV21-1 with TRBJ2-1; the table assigns TRBD1, which was not confirmed against the DNA. TRBV21-1 is marked as a pseudogene. This CDR3 region has 18 residues. CDR3 nucleotide sequence: TGTGCCAGCAGCAGACTAGAAGAGGGACAGGGGTCCTACAATGAGCAGTTCTTC. This encodes CASSRLEEGQGSYNEQFF.

The rearrangement joins TRBV6-5 to TRBJ2-7, with TRBD2 identical over 8 bases. V trimming: 5 bases; J trimming: 4 bases; junction bases outside the gene matches: 10. CDR3 length: 15 amino acids. Per the germline V gene, CDR1 is MNHEY and CDR2 is SVGAGI. The CDR3 DNA reads as TGTGCCAGCAGTCCCCGCTTGCGGGGGGCTTACGAGCAGTACTTC. It specifies CASSPRLRGAYEQYF.

V is TRBV28 and J is TRBJ2-7, with D possibly matching TRBD1 (5 bases). The V and J ends lost 4 bases and 2 bases respectively, with 9 bases between them. Germline CDR1 reads MDHEN; CDR2 reads SYDVKM. The CDR3 sequence is 13 residues long. CDR3 residues: CASSSPTAYEQYF. CDR3 DNA sequence: TGTGCCAGCAGTTCCCCGACAGCCTACGAGCAGTACTTC.

Written as DNA, the CDR3 is TGTGCCAGTAGTCCCACAGGGGTTGATGGCTACACCTTC. It encodes CASSPTGVDGYTF. The chain recombines TRBV19 with TRBJ1-2; 7 bases are a match to TRBD1. The CDR3 contains 13 residues. Germline assignment: CDR1 LNHDA and CDR2 SQIVND (reference sequence). The ends lost 5 bases at V and 6 bases at J; junction bases unmatched: 6.

The chain is built from TRBV6-5 and TRBJ1-1, with 7 bases lining up with TRBD1. Looked up from germline, CDR1 is MNHEY and CDR2 is SVGAGI. Losses at the gene ends were 0 bases for V and 2 bases for J; bases not matched to a gene: 3. CDR3 size: 15 residues. Written as DNA, the CDR3 is TGTGCCAGCAGTTACTCGGACAGGACTAACACTGAAGCTTTCTTT. As protein: CASSYSDRTNTEAFF.

The chain couples TRBV18 to TRBJ1-2; 7 bases agree with TRBD1. The germline CDR1 and CDR2 sequences are KGHSH and LQKENI. The J segment lost 2 bases and the V segment lost 3 bases, leaving 6 bases of the junction unmatched. This CDR3 has 15 amino acids. The CDR3 protein is CASSPIGGANYGYTF. For the CDR3, the DNA is TGTGCCAGCTCACCGATAGGGGGCGCGAACTATGGCTACACCTTC.

The rearrangement uses TRBV24-1 and TRBJ2-2; 8 nucleotides match TRBD1. CDR1 is KGHDR, CDR2 SFDVKD, per germline. This CDR3 contains 14 residues. The junction had 4 bases not matched to a gene; V was cut back by 6 bases and J by 5 bases. The CDR3 nucleotides are TGTGCCACCAGTTCGACAGGGGATACCGGGGAGCTGTTTTTT. This codes for CATSSTGDTGELFF.

The chain uses TRBV5-1 and TRBJ2-7; D perhaps matches TRBD1 (5 bases). Germline CDR1 and CDR2: SGHRS and YFSETQ. V lost 0 bases to trimming and J lost 7 bases, with 11 bases between them. The CDR3 loop spans 13 amino acids. The CDR3 nucleotides read TGCGCCAGCAGCTTGGAGGGGTGGCAAGAGCAGTACTTC. Translating it yields CASSLEGWQEQYF. Full variable domain (outside the CDR3, taken from reference TRBV5-1 and TRBJ2-7): KAGVTQTPRYLIKTRGQQVTLSCSPISGHRSVSWYQQTPGQGLQFLFEYFSETQRNKGNFPGRFSGRQFSNSRSEMNVSTLELGDSALYLCASSLEGWQEQYFGPGTRLTVT.

The chain employs TRBV12-3 or TRBV12-4 and TRBJ2-7, with 9 bases aligning to TRBD1. The V and J ends lost 6 bases and 5 bases, in that order; junction bases with no gene match: 5. The CDR3 contains 13 residues. The CDR3 DNA reads as TGTGCCAGCAGGACCGGGACAGGGAACGAGCAGTACTTC. Residues: CASRTGTGNEQYF.